Below are 16 T cell receptor beta chains sequenced from a single sample in a study of cytomegalovirus exposure and HLA in healthy donors. Both 60 Vbeta primers and 13 Jbeta primers went into the PCR. Repertoires were generated with immunoSEQ multiplex PCR, while TCRdb's copy carries only in-frame clones and drops some. The sample shows tens of thousands of clones, nearly 80% of them seen only once. Sequencing input: PBMCs. All receptors come from a man aged 35-49 years in good health and CMV-seronegative.

This sequence joins TRBV27 and TRBJ2-5; 8 bases match TRBD2. The DNA matches TRBJ2-7 better at its end, which makes the J call doubtful. Per the germline V gene, CDR1 is MNHEY and CDR2 is SMNVEV (reference sequence). There are 13 residues in the CDR3. The DNA of the CDR3 is TGTGCCAGCAGTCGACGGGAGGGCTACGAGCAGTACTTC. Its translation is CASSRREGYEQYF.

The rearrangement links TRBV30 to TRBJ1-5; D is unresolved. Germline assignment: CDR1 GTSNPN and CDR2 SVGIG (reference sequence). The CDR3 covers 13 residues. The ends were cut back, 3 bases at V and 4 bases at J, with 10 bases in the middle. CDR3 residues: CAWSLGGNQPQHF. The CDR3, as DNA: TGTGCCTGGAGCCTGGGAGGGAATCAGCCCCAGCATTTT.

The genes are TRBV9 and TRBJ2-1, with a weak D call TRBD1 (6 bases). CDR1 and CDR2 (germline): SGDLS, YYNGEE. This CDR3 has 15 amino acids. Trimming removed 2 bases at V and 9 bases at J, with 18 bases between. In DNA, the CDR3 is TGTGCCAGCAGCGTCCGGGACATAGGGATTGCTGAGCAGTTCTTC. This sequence encodes CASSVRDIGIAEQFF.

The chain combines TRBV28 with TRBJ2-1, with 8 bases that match TRBD2. Germline lookup yields CDR1 MDHEN and CDR2 SYDVKM. The ends lost 5 bases at V and 3 bases at J; junction bases unmatched: 12. This CDR3 has 17 residues. The CDR3 DNA reads TGTGCCAGCAGTCCCTTCCGGGAGGGGACTGGCTACAATGAGCAGTTCTTC. Translation: CASSPFREGTGYNEQFF.

The chain carries TRBV4-2 and TRBJ2-7; no reliable D call. Germline values: CDR1 LGHNA, CDR2 YNFKEQ. V shed 0 bases and J shed 1 base, with 10 bases lying between them. This CDR3 region has 15 residues. CDR3 protein: CASSQDGSRSYEQYF. As DNA, the CDR3 is TGTGCCAGCAGCCAAGATGGGTCCAGGTCCTACGAGCAGTACTTC.

In this sample, this clone turned up a few times. The V call is TRBV5-6, the J call TRBJ1-6, with a weak D call TRBD1 (5 bases). V was clipped by 4 bases and J by 6 bases, with 11 bases between them. The germline gives CDR1 SGHDT, CDR2 YYEEEE. The CDR3 is made up of 14 amino acids. DNA for the CDR3: TGTGCCAGCAGCCGTGGGGGGGGTAATTCACCCCTCCACTTT. This gives the protein CASSRGGGNSPLHF.

This chain connects TRBV5-1 to TRBJ2-3; possibly TRBD2 for D (5 bases). This CDR3 has 16 amino acids. Germline CDR1 reads SGHRS; CDR2 reads YFSETQ. V dropped 0 bases and J dropped 5 bases, with 16 bases sitting between them. CDR3 bases: TGCGCCAGCAGCTTGGCAATAGCGACCGCGGTAGATACGCAGTATTTT. This codes for CASSLAIATAVDTQYF.

This clone was counted a single time. This sequence joins TRBV5-5 and TRBJ2-5, with TRBD1 matching 8 bases. J gave up 11 bases and V 4 bases, and 10 bases lay outside the gene matches. From germline, CDR1 is SGHKS and CDR2 YYEKEE (reference sequence). The length of the CDR3 is 13 residues. Here the CDR3 reads CASSVDRVREQYF. As DNA, the CDR3 is TGTGCCAGCAGCGTGGACAGGGTGAGAGAGCAGTACTTC.

The chain couples TRBV5-1 to TRBJ1-3, with D unresolved. The CDR3 has 15 amino acids. Germline V gene lookup returns CDR1 SGHRS and CDR2 YFSETQ. With 7 bases removed from V and 1 base from J, the gap between germline ends came to 15 bases. The CDR3: CASRLRGGSGNTIYF. The DNA of the CDR3 is TGCGCCAGCCGACTCCGGGGAGGATCTGGAAACACCATATATTTT.

The genes are TRBV6-4 and TRBJ2-7; the match to TRBD1 covers 9 bases. V lost 6 bases to trimming and J lost 4 bases; unmatched junction nucleotides: 10. From germline, CDR1 is MRHNA and CDR2 SNTAGT. The CDR3 is 15 amino acids. CDR3 protein: CASSHRDRDPYEQYF. The CDR3, as DNA: TGTGCCAGCAGCCACCGGGACAGGGACCCGTACGAGCAGTACTTC.

This chain joins TRBV14 and TRBJ2-5; 14 bases are shared with TRBD2. Germline lookup yields CDR1 SGHDN and CDR2 FVKESK. The CDR3 contains 15 residues. V was clipped by 3 bases and J by 7 bases; unmatched bases: 4. CDR3 sequence (DNA): TGTGCCAGCAGCCAGGGACTAGCGGGAGCGTGGACCCAGTACTTC. The encoded protein is CASSQGLAGAWTQYF.

As to this clone: A read error may produce the germline difference seen at one junction end. V usage is TRBV7-7 and J usage is TRBJ1-1, with D unclear. Per germline, CDR1 SSHAT and CDR2 FNYEAQ (reference sequence). The CDR3 is made up of 12 amino acids. Here the CDR3 reads CASSGFREEAFF. The CDR3 coding sequence is TGTGCTAGCAGCGGGTTTAGGGAGGAAGCTTTCTTT.

The V gene is TRBV10-1, the J gene TRBJ2-3; 12 nucleotides line up with TRBD2. CDR1 WNHNN and CDR2 SYGVQD come from the germline V gene (reference sequence). The junction had 3 bases not matched to a gene; V was cut back by 8 bases and J by 3 bases. This CDR3 comprises 14 residues. CDR3 residues: CASGLAGGTDTQYF. The DNA of the CDR3 is TGCGCCAGCGGCCTAGCGGGAGGGACAGATACGCAGTATTTT.

This clone was seen only once. As DNA, the CDR3 is TGCAGCGTTGGGCTAGATACGCAGTATTTT. Residues: CSVGLDTQYF. The V call is TRBV29-1, the J call TRBJ2-3; D uncertain. The V end was cut by 4 bases, the J end by 5 bases, with 4 bases between. CDR1 is SQVTM and CDR2 is ANQGSEA in the germline V gene. The CDR3 runs 10 residues.

This clone appeared a few times. V gene TRBV4-2 combines with J gene TRBJ1-2; 7 positions agree with TRBD1. Germline-derived CDR1 and CDR2 are LGHNA and YNFKEQ. V was pared by 3 bases and J by 4 bases, with 8 bases of the junction left unmatched. The CDR3 spans 15 residues. The chain's CDR3 is CASSHPLGQTYGYTF. CDR3 nucleotide sequence: TGTGCCAGCAGCCATCCATTGGGACAGACCTATGGCTACACCTTC.

The rearrangement uses TRBV4-3 and TRBJ2-3, with 9 bases matching TRBD2. The germline gives CDR1 LGHNA, CDR2 YSLEER. Losses at the gene ends were 4 bases for V and 5 bases for J; bases not matched to a gene: 4. The CDR3 spans 14 residues. DNA for the CDR3: TGCGCCAGCAGCCTCCGGACTAGCGTAGATACGCAGTATTTT. This sequence encodes CASSLRTSVDTQYF.